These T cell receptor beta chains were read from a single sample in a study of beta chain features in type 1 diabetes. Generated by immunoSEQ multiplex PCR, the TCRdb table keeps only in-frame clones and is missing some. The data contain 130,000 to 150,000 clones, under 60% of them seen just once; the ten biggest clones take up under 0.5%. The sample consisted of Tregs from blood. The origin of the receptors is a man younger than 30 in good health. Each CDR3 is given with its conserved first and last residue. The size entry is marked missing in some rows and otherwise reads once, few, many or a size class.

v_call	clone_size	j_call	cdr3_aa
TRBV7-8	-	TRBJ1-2	CASSLDRGREGYTF
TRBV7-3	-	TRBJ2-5	CASSLQGGGLETQYF
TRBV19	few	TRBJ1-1	CASRTVSEAFF
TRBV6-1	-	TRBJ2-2	CASSESQGANGELFF
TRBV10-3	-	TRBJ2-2	CAISGGRGNTGELFF
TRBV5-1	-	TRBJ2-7	CASSSRSYEQYF
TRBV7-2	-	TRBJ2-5	CASSYSGGAWETQYF
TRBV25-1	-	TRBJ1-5	CASSANRGKPQHF
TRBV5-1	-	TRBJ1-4	CASRPSAQVEKLFF
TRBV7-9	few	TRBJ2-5	CASSDRDRGRQETQYF
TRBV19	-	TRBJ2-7	CASRGTGDYEQYF
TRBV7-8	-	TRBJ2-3	CASSAPGLGVHTQYF
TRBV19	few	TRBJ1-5	CASSRGNQPQHF
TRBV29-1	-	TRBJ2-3	CSVVGGGGHTQYF
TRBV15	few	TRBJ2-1	CATSREHAVANNEQFF
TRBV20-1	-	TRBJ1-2	CSARQGDGYTF
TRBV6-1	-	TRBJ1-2	CASSAWGSGYTF
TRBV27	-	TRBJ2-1	CASSSDRVAYNEQFF
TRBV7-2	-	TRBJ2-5	CASSPRIQETQYF
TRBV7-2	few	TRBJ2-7	CASTIGLAGAYEQYF
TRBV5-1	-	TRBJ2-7	CASSFRTGTPAEQYF
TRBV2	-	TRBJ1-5	CASSEMQEQPQHF
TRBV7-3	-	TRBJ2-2	CASSLTPDRGRTGELFF
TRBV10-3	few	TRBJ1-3	CAISELQGYTIYF
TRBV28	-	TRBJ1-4	CASSFYAAGSGEKLFF
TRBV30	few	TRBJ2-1	CAWTAQGYNEQFF
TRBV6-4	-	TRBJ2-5	CARNLGAGKETQYF
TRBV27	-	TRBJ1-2	CASSLRGVRSLYGYTF
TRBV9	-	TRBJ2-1	CASSVGAGRSYNEQFF
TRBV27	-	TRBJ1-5	CASSTGLDQPQHF
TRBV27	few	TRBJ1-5	CASSPRDLRGQPQHF
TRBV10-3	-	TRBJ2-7	CATRRPEIFSEQYF
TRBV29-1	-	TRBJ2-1	CSVGGSGTYNEQFF
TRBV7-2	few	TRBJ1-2	CASSLLIGPGGSYGYTF
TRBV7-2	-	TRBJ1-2	CASSARGRRGYTF
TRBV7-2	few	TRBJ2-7	CASSFGTGDYPYF
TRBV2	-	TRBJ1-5	CASRSDRDRSQPQHF
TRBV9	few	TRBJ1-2	CASSVGGPGYGYTF
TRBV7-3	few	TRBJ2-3	CASSPLRDRFADTQYF
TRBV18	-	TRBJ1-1	CASSRRGQLGAFF
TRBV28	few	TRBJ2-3	CASTLTRFGDTQYF
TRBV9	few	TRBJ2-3	CASSRRGTDTQYF
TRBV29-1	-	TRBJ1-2	CSALGLYGYTF
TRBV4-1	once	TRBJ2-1	CASSQGGRAINEQFF
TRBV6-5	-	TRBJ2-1	CASSSGRSHEQFF
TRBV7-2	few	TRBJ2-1	CASSQYLAGDEQFF
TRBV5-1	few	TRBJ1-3	CASGPGSSGNTIYF
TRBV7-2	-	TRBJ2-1	CASSSSGGSYNEQFF